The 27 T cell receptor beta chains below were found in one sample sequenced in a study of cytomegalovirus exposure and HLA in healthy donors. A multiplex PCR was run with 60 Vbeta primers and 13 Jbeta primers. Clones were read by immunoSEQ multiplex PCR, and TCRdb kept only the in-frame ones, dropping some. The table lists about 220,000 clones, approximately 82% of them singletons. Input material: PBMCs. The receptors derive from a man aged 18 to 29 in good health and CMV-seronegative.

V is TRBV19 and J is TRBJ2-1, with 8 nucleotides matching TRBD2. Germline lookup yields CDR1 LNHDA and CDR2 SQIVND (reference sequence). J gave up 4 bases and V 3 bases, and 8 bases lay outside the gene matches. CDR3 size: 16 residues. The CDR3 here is CASSIGGDPTYNEQFF. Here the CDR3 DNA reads TGTGCCAGTAGTATCGGGGGGGACCCAACTTACAATGAGCAGTTCTTC.

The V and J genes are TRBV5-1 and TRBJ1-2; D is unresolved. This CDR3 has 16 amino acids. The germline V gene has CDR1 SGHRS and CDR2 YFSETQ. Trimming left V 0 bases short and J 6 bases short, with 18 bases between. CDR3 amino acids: CASSLAWVETDDGYTF. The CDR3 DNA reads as TGCGCCAGCAGCTTGGCCTGGGTTGAAACAGACGATGGCTACACCTTC. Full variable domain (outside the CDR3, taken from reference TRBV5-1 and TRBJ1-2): KAGVTQTPRYLIKTRGQQVTLSCSPISGHRSVSWYQQTPGQGLQFLFEYFSETQRNKGNFPGRFSGRQFSNSRSEMNVSTLELGDSALYLCASSLAWVETDDGYTFGSGTRLTVV.

CDR3 in DNA: TGTGCCAGCAGTTCCCAGCGTCAGGGAAACACCATATATTTT. Translating it yields CASSSQRQGNTIYF. V usage is TRBV6-5 and J usage is TRBJ1-3; unclear D gene. Trimming took off 4 bases at V and 4 bases at J, with 11 bases between the two ends. Per germline, CDR1 MNHEY and CDR2 SVGAGI. This CDR3 has 14 residues.

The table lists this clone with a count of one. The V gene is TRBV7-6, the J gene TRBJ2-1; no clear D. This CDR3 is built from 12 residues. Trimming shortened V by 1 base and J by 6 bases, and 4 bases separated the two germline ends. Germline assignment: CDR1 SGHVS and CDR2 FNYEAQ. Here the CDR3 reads CASSLGSNEQFF. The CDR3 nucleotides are TGTGCCAGCAGCTTAGGGAGCAATGAGCAGTTCTTC.

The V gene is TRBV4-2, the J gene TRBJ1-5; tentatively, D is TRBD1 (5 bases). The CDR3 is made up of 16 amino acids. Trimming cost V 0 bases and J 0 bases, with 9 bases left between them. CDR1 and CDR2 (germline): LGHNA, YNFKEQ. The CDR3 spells CASSQETGDSNQPQHF. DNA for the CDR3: TGTGCCAGCAGCCAAGAAACAGGAGATAGCAATCAGCCCCAGCATTTT.

The CDR3 region has the DNA TGTGCCAGCACGGGAGGGGGCAATCAGCCCCAGCATTTT. As protein: CASTGGGNQPQHF. The chain joins TRBV28 to TRBJ1-5; the D gene is possibly TRBD1 (5 bases). Per germline, CDR1 MDHEN and CDR2 SYDVKM. With 7 bases removed from V and 2 bases from J, the gap between germline ends came to 9 bases. This CDR3 spans 13 amino acids.

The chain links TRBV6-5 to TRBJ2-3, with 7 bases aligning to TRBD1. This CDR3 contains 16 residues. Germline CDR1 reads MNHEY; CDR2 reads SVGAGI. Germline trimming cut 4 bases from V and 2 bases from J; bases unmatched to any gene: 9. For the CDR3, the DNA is TGTGCCAGCAGTTTAACCGGGACAGATACCACAGATACGCAGTATTTT. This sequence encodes CASSLTGTDTTDTQYF.

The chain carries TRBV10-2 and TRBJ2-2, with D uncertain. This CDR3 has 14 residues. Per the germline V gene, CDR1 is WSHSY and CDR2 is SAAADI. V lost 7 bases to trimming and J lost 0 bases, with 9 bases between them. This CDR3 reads CASKIATNTGELFF. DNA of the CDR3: TGCGCCAGCAAAATCGCGACGAACACCGGGGAGCTGTTTTTT.

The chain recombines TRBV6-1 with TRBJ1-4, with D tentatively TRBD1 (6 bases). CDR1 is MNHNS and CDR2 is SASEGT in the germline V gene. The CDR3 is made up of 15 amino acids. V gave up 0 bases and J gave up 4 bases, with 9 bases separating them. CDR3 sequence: CASSEAGTLNEKLFF. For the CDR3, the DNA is TGTGCCAGCAGTGAAGCCGGGACACTTAATGAAAAACTGTTTTTT.

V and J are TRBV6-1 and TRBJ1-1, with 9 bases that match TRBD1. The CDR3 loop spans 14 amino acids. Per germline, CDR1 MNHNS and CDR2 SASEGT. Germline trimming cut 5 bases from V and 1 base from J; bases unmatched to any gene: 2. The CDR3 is CASSRDRANTEAFF. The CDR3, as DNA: TGTGCCAGCAGTCGGGACAGGGCGAACACTGAAGCTTTCTTT.

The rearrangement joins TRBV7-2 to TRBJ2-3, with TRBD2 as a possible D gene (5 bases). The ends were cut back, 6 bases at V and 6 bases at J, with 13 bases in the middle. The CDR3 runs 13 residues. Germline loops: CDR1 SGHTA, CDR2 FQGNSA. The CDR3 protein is CASSTRSGDTQYF. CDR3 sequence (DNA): TGTGCCAGCAGTACGAGGTCGGGGGATACGCAGTATTTT.

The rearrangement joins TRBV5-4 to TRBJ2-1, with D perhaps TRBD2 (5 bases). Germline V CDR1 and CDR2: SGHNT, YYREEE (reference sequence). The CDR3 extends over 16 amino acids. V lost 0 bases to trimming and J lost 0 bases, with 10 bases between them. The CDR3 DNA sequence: TGTGCCAGCAGCTTGGTACGGGGTGTCTCCTACAATGAGCAGTTCTTC. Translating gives CASSLVRGVSYNEQFF.

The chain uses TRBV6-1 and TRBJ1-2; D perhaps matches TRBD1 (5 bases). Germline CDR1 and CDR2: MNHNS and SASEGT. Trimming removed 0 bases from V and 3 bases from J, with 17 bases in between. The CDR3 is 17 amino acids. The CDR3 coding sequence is TGTGCCAGCAGTGAAGCGGGGCTTTGGGTGTATGACTATGGCTACACCTTC. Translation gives CASSEAGLWVYDYGYTF.

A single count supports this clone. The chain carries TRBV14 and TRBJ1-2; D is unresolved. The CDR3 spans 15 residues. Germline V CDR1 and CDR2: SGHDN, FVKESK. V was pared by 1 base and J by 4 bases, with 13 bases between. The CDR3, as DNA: TGTGCCAGCAGCCAAGTCGAGGCTTATATCTATGGCTACACCTTC. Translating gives CASSQVEAYIYGYTF.

The CDR3: CASTRELAYEQYF. Here the CDR3 DNA reads TGTGCCAGCACCCGGGAGCTAGCCTACGAGCAGTACTTC. The V call is TRBV6-1, the J call TRBJ2-7; TRBD2 is a possible D gene (6 bases). This CDR3 has 13 amino acids. Per the germline V gene, CDR1 is MNHNS and CDR2 is SASEGT. V lost 7 bases to trimming and J lost 2 bases, with 12 bases between them.

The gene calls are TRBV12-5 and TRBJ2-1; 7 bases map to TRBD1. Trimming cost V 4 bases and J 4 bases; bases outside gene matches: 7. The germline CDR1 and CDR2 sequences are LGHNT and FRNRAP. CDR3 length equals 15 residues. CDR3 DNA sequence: TGTGCTAGTGGTTACCGGGACAGCTTTTACAATGAGCAGTTCTTC. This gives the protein CASGYRDSFYNEQFF. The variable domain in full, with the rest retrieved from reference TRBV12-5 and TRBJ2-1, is DARVTQTPRHKVTEMGQEVTMRCQPILGHNTVFWYRQTMMQGLELLAYFRNRAPLDDSGMPKDRFSAEMPDATLATLKIQPSEPRDSAVYFCASGYRDSFYNEQFFGPGTRLTVL.

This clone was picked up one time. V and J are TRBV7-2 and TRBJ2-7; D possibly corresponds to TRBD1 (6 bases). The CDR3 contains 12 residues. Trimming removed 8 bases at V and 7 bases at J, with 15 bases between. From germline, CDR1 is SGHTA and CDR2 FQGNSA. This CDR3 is CASGRGSEEQYF. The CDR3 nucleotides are TGTGCCAGCGGCAGGGGATCGGAGGAGCAGTACTTC.

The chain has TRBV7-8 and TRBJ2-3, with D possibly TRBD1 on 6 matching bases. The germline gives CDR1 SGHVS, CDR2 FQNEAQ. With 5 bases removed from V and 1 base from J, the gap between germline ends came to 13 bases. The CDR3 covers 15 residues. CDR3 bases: TGTGCCAGCAGCGCCGCAGGGGTCGGCACAGATACGCAGTATTTT. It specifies CASSAAGVGTDTQYF.

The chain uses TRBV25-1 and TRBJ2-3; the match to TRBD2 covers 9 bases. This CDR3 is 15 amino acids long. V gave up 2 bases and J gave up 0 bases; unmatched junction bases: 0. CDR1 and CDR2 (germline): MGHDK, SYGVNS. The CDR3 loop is CASSELAGSTDTQYF. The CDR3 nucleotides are TGTGCCAGCAGTGAACTAGCGGGAAGCACAGATACGCAGTATTTT.

This CDR3 reads CASSDFNSGNTIYF. The CDR3 DNA is TGTGCCAGCAGTGACTTTAACTCTGGAAACACCATATATTTT. V is TRBV25-1 and J is TRBJ1-3; D is ambiguous. The CDR3 covers 14 residues. Germline lookup yields CDR1 MGHDK and CDR2 SYGVNS. V was trimmed by 3 bases and J by 0 bases, leaving 6 bases between them.

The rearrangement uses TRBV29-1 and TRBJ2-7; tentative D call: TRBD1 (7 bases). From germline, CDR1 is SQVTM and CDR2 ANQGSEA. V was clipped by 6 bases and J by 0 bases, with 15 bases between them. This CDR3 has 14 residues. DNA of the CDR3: TGCAGCGTGGGAGGACAGGCCGACTCCTACGAGCAGTACTTC. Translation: CSVGGQADSYEQYF.

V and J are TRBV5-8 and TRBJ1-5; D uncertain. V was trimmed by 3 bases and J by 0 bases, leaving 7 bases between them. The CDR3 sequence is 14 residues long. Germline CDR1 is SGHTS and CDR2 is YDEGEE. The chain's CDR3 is CASSYDNSNQPQHF. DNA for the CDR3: TGTGCCAGCAGCTACGACAATAGCAATCAGCCCCAGCATTTT.

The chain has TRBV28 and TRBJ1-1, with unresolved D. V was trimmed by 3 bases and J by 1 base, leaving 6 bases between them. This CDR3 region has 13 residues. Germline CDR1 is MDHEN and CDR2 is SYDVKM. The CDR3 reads CASSFYRNTEAFF. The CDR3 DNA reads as TGTGCCAGCAGTTTTTATCGGAACACTGAAGCTTTCTTT.

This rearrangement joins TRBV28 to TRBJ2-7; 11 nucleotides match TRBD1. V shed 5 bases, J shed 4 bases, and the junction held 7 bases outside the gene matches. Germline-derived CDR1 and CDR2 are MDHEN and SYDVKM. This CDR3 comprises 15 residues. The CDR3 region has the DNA TGTGCCAGCAGTCCCCTGGACAGGGGGCAGTACGAGCAGTACTTC. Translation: CASSPLDRGQYEQYF.

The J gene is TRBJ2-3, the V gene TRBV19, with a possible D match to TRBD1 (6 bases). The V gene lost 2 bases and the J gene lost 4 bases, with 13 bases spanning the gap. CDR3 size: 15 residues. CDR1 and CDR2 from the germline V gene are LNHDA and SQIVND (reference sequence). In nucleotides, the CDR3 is TGTGCCAGTAGTATATATAACAGGGCGGCAGATACGCAGTATTTT. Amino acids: CASSIYNRAADTQYF.

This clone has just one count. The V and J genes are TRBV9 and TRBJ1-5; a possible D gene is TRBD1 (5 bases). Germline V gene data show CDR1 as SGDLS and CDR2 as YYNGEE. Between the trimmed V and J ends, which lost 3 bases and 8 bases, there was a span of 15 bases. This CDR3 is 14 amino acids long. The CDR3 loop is CASSARRGRKPQHF. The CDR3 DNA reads TGTGCCAGCAGCGCACGGCGGGGGAGAAAGCCCCAGCATTTT. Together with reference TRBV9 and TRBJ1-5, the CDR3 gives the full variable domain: DSGVTQTPKHLITATGQRVTLRCSPRSGDLSVYWYQQSLDQGLQFLIQYYNGEERAKGNILERFSAQQFPDLHSELNLSSLELGDSALYFCASSARRGRKPQHFGDGTRLSIL.

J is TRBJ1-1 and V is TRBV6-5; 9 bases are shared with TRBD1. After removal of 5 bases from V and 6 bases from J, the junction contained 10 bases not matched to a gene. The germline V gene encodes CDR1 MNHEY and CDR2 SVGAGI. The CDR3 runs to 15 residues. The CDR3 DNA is TGTGCCAGCAGTGCGCTACAGGGGGCAGGCGCTGAAGCTTTCTTT. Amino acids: CASSALQGAGAEAFF.